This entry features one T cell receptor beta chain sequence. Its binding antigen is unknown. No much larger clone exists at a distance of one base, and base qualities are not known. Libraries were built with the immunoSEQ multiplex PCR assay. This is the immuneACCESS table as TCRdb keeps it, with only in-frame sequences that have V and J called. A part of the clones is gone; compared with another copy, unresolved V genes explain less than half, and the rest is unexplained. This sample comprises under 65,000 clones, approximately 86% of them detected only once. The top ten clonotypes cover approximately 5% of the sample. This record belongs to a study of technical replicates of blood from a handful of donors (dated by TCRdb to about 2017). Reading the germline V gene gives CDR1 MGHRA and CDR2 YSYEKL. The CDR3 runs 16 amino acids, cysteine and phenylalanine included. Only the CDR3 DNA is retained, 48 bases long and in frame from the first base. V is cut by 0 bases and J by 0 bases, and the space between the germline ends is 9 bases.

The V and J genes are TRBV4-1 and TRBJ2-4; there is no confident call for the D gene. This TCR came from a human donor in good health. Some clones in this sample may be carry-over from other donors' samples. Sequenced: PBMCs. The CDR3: CASSQDAILAKNIQYF. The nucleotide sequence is TGCGCCAGCAGCCAAGATGCTATCCTAGCCAAAAACATTCAGTACTTC.